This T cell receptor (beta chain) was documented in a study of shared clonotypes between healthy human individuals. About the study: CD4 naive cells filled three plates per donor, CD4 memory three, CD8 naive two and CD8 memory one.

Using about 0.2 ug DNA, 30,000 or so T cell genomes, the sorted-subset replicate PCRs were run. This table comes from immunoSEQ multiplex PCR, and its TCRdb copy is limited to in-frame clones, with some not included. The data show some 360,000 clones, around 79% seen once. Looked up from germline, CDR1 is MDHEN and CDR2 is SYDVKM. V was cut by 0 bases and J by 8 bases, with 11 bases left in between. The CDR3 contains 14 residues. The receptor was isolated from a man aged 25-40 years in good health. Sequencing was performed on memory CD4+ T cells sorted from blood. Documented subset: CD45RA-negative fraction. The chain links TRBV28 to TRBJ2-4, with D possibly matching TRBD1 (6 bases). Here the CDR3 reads CASSLWGASYIQYF. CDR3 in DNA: TGTGCCAGCAGTTTATGGGGGGCGAGCTACATTCAGTACTTC.